What follows is one T cell receptor (beta chain) and its context. Its antigen is still unknown. No qualities accompany the bases; no much larger clone lies one base away. Using the deep immunoSEQ assay, TCR CDR3 regions were amplified from genomic DNA by multiplex PCR. Extracted genomic DNA from each cell subset was spread evenly across all wells of several immunoSEQ 96-well plates, with each plate serving as a replicate. For sorted subsets, each replicate PCR was loaded with roughly 0.2 ug genomic DNA, equivalent to 32,000 or so T cell genomes. Purified libraries were quantified with a Qubit 3.0 fluorometer, sized on a Bioanalyzer 2100, and re-quantified with the KAPA Library Quantification kit. A separate single-read 150-cycle Illumina NextSeq 550 flow cell was used to sequence each immunoSEQ 96-well plate. As for the authors' bioinformatics: The immunoSEQ output contained only junctional sequences without quality scores, so filtering could not match that applied to full-length reads. Sequences were annotated with PyIR, a Python wrapper for IgBLAST v1.9, and V/J genes and CDR3 were assigned using IMGT germline references. Reads were filtered out if the reads had weak V/J assignments (E-value above 1e-6), no CDR3, stop codons, out-of-frame junctions, or ambiguous translated residues. V3J clonotypes were defined as sequences sharing the same inferred V gene, J gene, and CDR3 amino acid sequence. The percentage overlap between two repertoires was calculated by dividing the number of shared unique clonotypes by the size of the smaller repertoire. RTK rarefaction, the Chao1 estimator, and Recon v2.1 estimates of unobserved clonotypes were used to assess repertoire richness. Generation probabilities for all TCRbeta clonotypes obtained by the gDNA method from several donors were computed using OLGA. The immuneACCESS repertoire file appears here via TCRdb, limited to in-frame rearrangements. These files lack a portion of the clones; in checked studies, under half of the deficit traces to unresolved V genes, and the cause of the others is not known. V and J calls and clone size are given by that table; D and trimming were obtained from the DNA. The sample yields millions of clones; roughly 96% were counted once. The ten largest clones represent approximately 0.13% of the sample.

The sample belongs to a study of shared clonotypes between healthy human individuals (dated by TCRdb to the early 2020s). For the wider study: Three men and a couple of women, aged 18 to 49 years, made up the cohort. Per donor, three plates each were used for CD4 naive and CD4 memory, two for CD8 naive, and one for CD8 memory. To estimate repertoire size and how much clonotypes are shared between individuals, the study performed deep sequencing of blood TCR repertoires from about five healthy adults. To increase sequencing depth and limit assay-specific biases, different laboratories used diverse techniques to prepare libraries and sequence TCR repertoires. Leukapheresis yielded between about 0.85 and 9.5 billion PBMCs per donor. Here is what the overall study found, with its caveats: Naive subsets generally had larger estimated clonotype richness than memory subsets. Compared with non-shared clonotypes, clonotypes shared by all four sorted-subset donors had higher generation probabilities. Based on pairwise subsampling, the degree of clonotype sharing among donors was expected to be affected by sequencing depth. Sharing across several donors was observed for around 5% of naive CD4, 3.5% of naive CD8, 2% to 2.5% of memory CD4, and approximately 0.41% of memory CD8 clonotypes. The genetic and exposure-history diversity represented was limited by the small number of donors. Sampling was restricted to blood, and TCR repertoires in tissue are likely to differ from TCR repertoires in blood. Rarefaction of sorted-subset datasets indicated incomplete sequencing despite the large sequencing depth.

Healthy HIV-negative adults with no recently reported acute infections or vaccinations were included as donors. All donors were Caucasian adults living in Nashville, Tennessee, USA. CD4+ T cells were enriched by magnetic negative selection; naive cells were then positively selected on CD45RA, and the negative fraction formed the memory subset. Blood was collected by leukapheresis, and PBMCs were isolated by Ficoll-Histopaque density gradient centrifugation and then cryopreserved in liquid nitrogen vapor phase. Analytical flow cytometry was used to check the purity and quantity of every magnetically sorted T cell population. From each sorted fraction, genomic DNA was isolated and quantified by UV absorbance on a Nanodrop 2000c. The germline ends are 11 bases apart after V is trimmed by 0 bases and J by 5 bases. CDR3 length: 13 amino acids, cysteine to phenylalanine. Of the read, only the CDR3 DNA is kept; its 39 bases are in frame from base 1. Looking up the germline V gene (reference sequence) yields CDR1 GTSNPN and CDR2 SVGIG.

The V and J genes are TRBV30 and TRBJ2-7, with no confidently assigned D gene. The source of this sequence is a man in his late teens or twenties in good health. The sample was naive CD4+ T cells sorted from blood. The intended sense of this specimen's cell subset or site label: CD45RA+ positively selected. The DNA sequence is given as TGTGCCTGGAGTGTAGTGAGTCTGCACGAGCAGTACTTC. It is translated as CAWSVVSLHEQYF.